A single sample gave rise to the 2 T cell receptor beta chains below, sequenced in a study of blood T cell repertoires in COVID-19. Only in-frame clones appear in the TCRdb table, and some are missing; sequencing was by immunoSEQ multiplex PCR. Counted here are about 210,000 clones, around four fifths occurring once; the ten biggest clones make up under 12%. The sequencing sample was made of peripheral blood. These receptors were collected from a woman aged 80 or over with COVID-19, enrolled during active disease.

The CDR3 protein is CASSDYGLAKETQYF. The CDR3 region has the DNA TGTGCCAGCAGTGATTATGGACTAGCGAAAGAGACCCAGTACTTC. The chain employs TRBV2 and TRBJ2-5, with 9 bases aligning to TRBD2. CDR3 length: 15 amino acids. Germline-derived CDR1 and CDR2 are SNHLY and FYNNEI. With 3 bases clipped from V and 3 bases from J, the junction kept 5 bases outside the gene matches.

The CDR3 region has the DNA TGTGCCAGCTCACACCCTACTGTGGGGCAGGGAAAAGGCTACACCTTC. It encodes CASSHPTVGQGKGYTF. The V and J genes are TRBV18 and TRBJ1-2, with TRBD1 as a possible D gene (5 bases). Germline V gene lookup returns CDR1 KGHSH and CDR2 LQKENI. Trimming took 4 bases from V and 8 from J, leaving 23 bases between them. CDR3 length: 16 residues.